This entry concerns a single T cell receptor (beta chain). Its recognized antigen is unknown. There are no base qualities to consult, and no much larger clone falls within one base. This sample also contains other DNA sequences that code for the same CDR3. The source of the sample is a study of blood T cell repertoires in COVID-19 (dated by TCRdb to about 2020). For the wider study: Samples from collaborators originated in the United States, Italy and Spain and spanned both the acute and convalescent phases of COVID-19. Where available, HLA class I and class II types were obtained from metadata supplied by the sample provider rather than from assay-based typing. A freely available public database, intended as a resource for researchers studying the immune response to SARS-CoV-2, is where the repertoires were released. The material from the prospective study consisted of cDNA or gDNA derived from T cells, B-cell-depleted T cells, or PBMCs. Sample metadata almost always included a de-identified subject ID, COVID-19 status, age in years and sex. The samples were drawn from two sources: the first 160 participants of the ongoing ImmuneRACE study, and 1,000 to 1,500 subjects contributed by 6 global collaborators. Deeply sampled blood TCRbeta repertoires from subjects exposed to, actively infected with, or recovered from COVID-19 were included in the dataset. Points the paper makes about the study in general: The quantity of clinical and demographic metadata differed by source and by participant and was supplied without curation.

CDR1 and CDR2 are read off the germline V gene as MRHNA and SNTAGT. The V end gives up 0 bases and the J end 4 bases, leaving 1 base in the junction not matched to a gene. The CDR3 numbers 15 residues from cysteine through phenylalanine. CDR3 DNA is the only sequence kept; it has 45 bases, read in frame from the first base. TCRbeta CDR3 regions were amplified from genomic DNA by means of the immunoSEQ Assay, a bias-controlled multiplex PCR. Processing in the source paper ran as follows. The number of nucleated cells in each sample was estimated from the amplification of reference gene primers within the assay. To quantify the absolute abundance of each unique TCRbeta CDR3 rearrangement, sequence reads were collapsed and filtered. For each sample, productive Simpson clonality was calculated by taking the square root of Simpson's diversity index across productive rearrangements. Entries here come from immuneACCESS through TCRdb and include only in-frame sequences with V and J called. Some clones fail to appear in such tables; in the studies checked, an unresolved V gene covers under half of the shortfall, and the cause of the remainder is unknown. The D gene and trimming were derived from the DNA, and the V and J assignments and clone size from that table. This sample is represented by roughly 350,000 clones; 87% of them were singletons. About 6% of the sample comes from the top ten.

One collaborating source in Seattle enrolled patients during active infection and followed them longitudinally through the course of disease. Collaborating institutions collected whole blood in K2EDTA tubes following their own protocols. Collaborator samples were shipped for TCRbeta analysis as frozen whole blood, isolated PBMCs, or DNA extracted from either sample type. This TCR was sampled from a woman between 45 and 60 years old with COVID-19, enrolled during active disease. Sequencing was performed on peripheral blood. The receptor chain draws on TRBV6-4 and TRBJ2-1; TRBD2 agrees with 9 junctional bases. The sequenced DNA: TGTGCCAGCAGTGACTCTAGCGGGAGTTACAATGAGCAGTTCTTC. Its protein product is CASSDSSGSYNEQFF.